This paragraph covers one TCR beta chain sequence. Its specific antigen is unknown. No quality values exist for individual bases; no much larger clone is one base distant. The germline V gene specifies SNHLY as CDR1 and FYNNEI as CDR2. Inclusive of the bounding cysteine and phenylalanine, the CDR3 is 16 residues long. Only the CDR3 portion is preserved as DNA: 48 bases, with reading frame beginning at the first base. From V the trimming removes 9 bases and from J it removes 1 base, while the gene matches leave 9 bases of the junction unaccounted for. Libraries were built with the immunoSEQ multiplex PCR assay. The authors' pipeline ran thus. To diagnose cytomegalovirus status from the catalog of TCR beta chain sequences, a statistical classification framework was built. Here the immuneACCESS table is served through TCRdb, limited to in-frame sequences with V and J called. Missing clones are a known gap in these copies; in checked studies unresolved V genes cover under half, and the rest lacks a known reason. V and J calls and clone size are as listed in that table; D and trimming were resolved from the DNA. The sample table contains a few hundred thousand clones; only one count was recorded for around 87% of them. The ten biggest clones cover less than 0.4% of the sample.

The donors were included in the validation cohort of 100 to 150 subjects, a group kept apart from the approximately 700-subject first cohort. This specimen comes from a study of cytomegalovirus exposure and HLA in healthy donors (dated by TCRdb to about 2017). For context, the study as a whole: A later analysis indicated that the roughly 130 validation repertoires were generated on the platform also employed for the approximately 700 repertoires of the first cohort. The study combined high-throughput TCR immunosequencing, statistical association of individual TCRs with disease status, and machine learning to predict cytomegalovirus infection status. The study aimed to test whether cataloging public T cell receptors could reveal signatures of past pathogen exposure. In addition to the first cohort of 500 to 850 subjects, a separate validation cohort of over 90 different subjects was used.

Overall study results and their limits: While some public TCRs were present in many individuals, most TCR sequences turned up only very rarely across donors. The validation cohort had no HLA typing available for a later analysis, so co-occurrence within that cohort was assessed over all 120 repertoires. In the study, 150 to 200 TCR beta chains were listed as associated with cytomegalovirus. Of the cluster scores, approximately 95% were above 0 in a later analysis, which found that TCRs clustered in the first cohort also tended to co-occur in the 120 validation repertoires. It was suggested by the authors that the approach could potentially be generalized to other disease states and immunological phenotypes. A few of the identified cytomegalovirus-associated TCR beta chains were confirmed in vitro to be specific for cytomegalovirus antigens. The classifier was reported to diagnose cytomegalovirus status with high specificity and sensitivity in both the original cohort and the validation cohort.

The origin of this receptor is a woman aged 18-29 years in good health and CMV-seronegative. Recombination connected TRBV2 to TRBJ1-1; 12 bases in the middle match TRBD1. Sequencing was performed on PBMCs. This receptor has the CDR3 CASSSGQGATNTEAFF. The sequenced DNA: TGTGCCAGTTCCTCGGGACAGGGGGCGACGAACACTGAAGCTTTCTTT.